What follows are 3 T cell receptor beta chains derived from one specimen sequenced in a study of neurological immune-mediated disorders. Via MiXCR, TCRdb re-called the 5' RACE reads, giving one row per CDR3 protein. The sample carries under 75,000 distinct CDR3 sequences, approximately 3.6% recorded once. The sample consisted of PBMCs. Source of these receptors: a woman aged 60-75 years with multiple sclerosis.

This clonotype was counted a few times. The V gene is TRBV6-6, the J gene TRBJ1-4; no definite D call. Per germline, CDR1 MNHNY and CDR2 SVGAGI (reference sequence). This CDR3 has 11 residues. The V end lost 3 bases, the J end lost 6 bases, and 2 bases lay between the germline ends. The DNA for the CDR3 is TGTGCCAGCAGTTATGATGAAAAACTGTTTTTT. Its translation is CASSYDEKLFF.

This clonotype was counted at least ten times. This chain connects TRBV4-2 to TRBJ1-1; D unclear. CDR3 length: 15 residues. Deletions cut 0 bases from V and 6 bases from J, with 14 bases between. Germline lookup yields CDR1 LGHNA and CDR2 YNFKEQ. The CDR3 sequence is CASSQDNGGLSEAFF. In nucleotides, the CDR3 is TGTGCCAGCAGCCAAGATAACGGAGGTCTCTCTGAAGCTTTCTTT.

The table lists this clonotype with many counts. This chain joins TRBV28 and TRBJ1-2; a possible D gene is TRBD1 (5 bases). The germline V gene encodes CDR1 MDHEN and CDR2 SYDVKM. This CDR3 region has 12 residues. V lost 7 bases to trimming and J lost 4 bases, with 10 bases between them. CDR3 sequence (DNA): TGTGCCAGCACAGACAGCTTCTATGGCTACACCTTC. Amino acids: CASTDSFYGYTF.